This TCR beta chain is from a study of post-analysis software for immune sequencing data. Study-wide background: Several disease courses (relapsing-remitting, secondary progressive and progressive-relapsing) of multiple sclerosis were included.

TCR beta cDNA libraries had unique molecular identifiers. TCRdb reprocessed the PCR reads via MiXCR and lists one record per CDR3 protein. Among hundreds of thousands of distinct CDR3 sequences listed, 53% were seen once. Whole-study results and caveats: Compared with controls, patients showed significantly lower normalized Chao1 diversity. Roughly five TRBV segments were significantly more frequent in patients than in controls. TRBV5-6, TRBV5-1 and TRBV20-1 were among these segments.

This CDR3 is 12 amino acids long. CDR1 is SGHRS and CDR2 is YFSETQ in the germline V gene. The ends were cut back, 3 bases at V and 8 bases at J, with 11 bases in the middle. This clonotype was picked up a small number of times. The antigen remains undetermined. Sequenced material: blood. This clonotype was sampled from a girl between 5 and 17 years old with multiple sclerosis. The rearrangement joins TRBV5-1 to TRBJ1-2, with a tentative D call TRBD1 (5 bases). The DNA of the CDR3 is TGCGCCAGCAGCTCCGGACAACAGGGCTACACCTTC. Protein product: CASSSGQQGYTF.